These T cell receptor beta chains were read from a single sample in a study of blood T cells in healthy people across ages. MiXCR, run by TCRdb on the 5' RACE reads, gives a single entry per CDR3 protein. Here the sample spans 1.5 million to 2 million distinct CDR3 sequences, approximately 50% being singletons. The sequenced sample was blood. The receptors originated from a woman between 40 and 55 years old in good health. The conserved cysteine and the conserved F or W are not part of the CDR3 here. Each record gives: V gene, CDR3 protein.

V gene: TRBV20-1; CDR3 protein: SASGNAKNIQY
V gene: TRBV5-1; CDR3 protein: ASSLEVGDRVNTEAF
V gene: TRBV7-7; CDR3 protein: ASSSDRGFETQY
V gene: TRBV20-1; CDR3 protein: SGEQGEQPQH
V gene: TRBV9; CDR3 protein: ASSGLAGEHNEQF
V gene: TRBV6-2/TRBV6-3; CDR3 protein: ASSYDSRGQETQY
V gene: TRBV7-2; CDR3 protein: ASSLVTPGQGANYGYT
V gene: TRBV28; CDR3 protein: ASSRWDKETQY
V gene: TRBV7-2; CDR3 protein: ARSSKGGGAYEQY
V gene: TRBV9; CDR3 protein: ASSSFSGNTIY
V gene: TRBV6-2/TRBV6-3; CDR3 protein: ASSPVAGVYNEQF
V gene: TRBV20-1; CDR3 protein: SAVAGYTDTQY
V gene: TRBV28; CDR3 protein: ASSPGQTTYEQY
V gene: TRBV4-3; CDR3 protein: ASSQDPGPRNDEQF
V gene: TRBV6-2/TRBV6-3; CDR3 protein: ASSVGHDEQF
V gene: TRBV6-5; CDR3 protein: ASSYSRPEGKETQY
V gene: TRBV27; CDR3 protein: ASGRQGSSYEQY
V gene: TRBV6-2/TRBV6-3; CDR3 protein: ASSYQRGEAETQY
V gene: TRBV6-2/TRBV6-3; CDR3 protein: ASSKQGLVAYEQY
V gene: TRBV4-3; CDR3 protein: ASSRDWLSGSEQY
V gene: TRBV2; CDR3 protein: ASSEASGSQETQY
V gene: TRBV5-1; CDR3 protein: ASSYQGASSYNEQF